One TCR beta chain is described in this entry. The sample originates from a study of cytomegalovirus exposure and HLA in healthy donors. The germline V and J ends were trimmed by 5 bases and 2 bases, with 8 bases remaining between them. Germline CDR1 and CDR2: SGHAT and FQNNGV. This CDR3 has 13 amino acids. 13 Jbeta primers and 60 Vbeta primers were used for the PCR. Repertoires were generated with immunoSEQ multiplex PCR, while TCRdb's copy carries only in-frame clones and drops some. The sample lists approximately 150,000 clones; over 60% were seen once. Sequencing was carried out using PBMCs. V is TRBV11-2 and J is TRBJ2-3; D call uncertain. The TCR comes from a man aged 40-55 years in good health and CMV-seropositive. The CDR3 spells CASSPKNTDTQYF. The CDR3 nucleotides are TGTGCCAGCAGCCCAAAAAACACAGATACGCAGTATTTT. The full variable domain, its missing parts supplied by reference TRBV11-2 and TRBJ2-3, is EAGVAQSPRYKIIEKRQSVAFWCNPISGHATLYWYQQILGQGPKLLIQFQNNGVVDDSQLPKDRFSAERLKGVDSTLKIQPAKLEDSAVYLCASSPKNTDTQYFGPGTRLTVL.